A selection of T cell receptor beta chains follows, all from one sample in a study of CD4 T cell repertoires in COVID-19. TCRdb's copy holds only in-frame clones and misses some; the assay was immunoSEQ multiplex PCR. The sample includes 20,000 or so clones, over 90% of them seen just once. The sample was circulating follicular helper CD4+ T cells (cTfh) from blood, taken before the COVID-19 pandemic. The receptors were gathered from a human donor who had COVID-19. Both conserved end residues are part of each CDR3. Fields, in order: clone size, D gene, V gene, J gene, CDR3 protein, CDR3 DNA. The D gene is left open where the match is weak. Size is omitted from some rows. Given values are once, few, many or a class for expanded clones.

clone_size: few; d_call: .; v_call: TRBV19; j_call: TRBJ1-3; cdr3_aa: CASTKGGSGNTIYF; cdr3_nt: TGTGCCAGTACTAAGGGAGGATCTGGAAACACCATATATTTT
clone_size: .; d_call: .; v_call: TRBV5-1; j_call: TRBJ1-1; cdr3_aa: CASSLVGTSRWGNTEAFF; cdr3_nt: TGCGCCAGCAGCTTGGTAGGGACATCTAGATGGGGGAACACTGAAGCTTTCTTT
clone_size: .; d_call: TRBD1; v_call: TRBV19; j_call: TRBJ1-2; cdr3_aa: CASSTGAALYGYTF; cdr3_nt: TGTGCCAGTTCGACAGGGGCCGCCCTCTATGGCTACACCTTC
clone_size: .; d_call: .; v_call: TRBV15; j_call: TRBJ2-3; cdr3_aa: CATSRGGTNLDTQYF; cdr3_nt: TGTGCCACCAGCAGAGGCGGGACCAATTTAGATACGCAGTATTTT
clone_size: .; d_call: TRBD2; v_call: TRBV6-1; j_call: TRBJ2-5; cdr3_aa: CASLLLAGATQYF; cdr3_nt: TGTGCCAGCTTACTACTAGCGGGGGCGACCCAGTACTTC
clone_size: .; d_call: TRBD1; v_call: TRBV9; j_call: TRBJ1-6; cdr3_aa: CASSEGGTGNSPLHF; cdr3_nt: TGTGCCAGCAGCGAGGGGGGGACAGGCAATTCACCCCTCCACTTT
clone_size: .; d_call: TRBD1; v_call: TRBV6-5; j_call: TRBJ1-1; cdr3_aa: CASNGQGAGDTEAFF; cdr3_nt: TGTGCCAGCAACGGACAGGGGGCGGGGGACACTGAAGCTTTCTTT
clone_size: .; d_call: .; v_call: TRBV10-2; j_call: TRBJ1-2; cdr3_aa: CASSERTVGGYTF; cdr3_nt: TGCGCCAGCAGCGAACGGACAGTAGGCGGCTACACCTTC
clone_size: .; d_call: TRBD2; v_call: TRBV11-2; j_call: TRBJ2-7; cdr3_aa: CASSVLAESSYEQYF; cdr3_nt: TGTGCCAGCAGCGTTCTAGCGGAAAGCTCCTACGAGCAGTACTTC
clone_size: few; d_call: .; v_call: TRBV2; j_call: TRBJ1-2; cdr3_aa: CASSEVARTTF; cdr3_nt: TGTGCCAGCAGTGAGGTTGCACGGACTACCTTC
clone_size: .; d_call: TRBD1; v_call: TRBV18; j_call: TRBJ2-1; cdr3_aa: CASSLGQGSRWEQFF; cdr3_nt: TGTGCCAGCTCACTGGGACAGGGTAGTAGGTGGGAGCAGTTCTTC
clone_size: .; d_call: TRBD2; v_call: TRBV2; j_call: TRBJ2-2; cdr3_aa: CASRTASGGYGELFF; cdr3_nt: TGTGCCAGCAGAACAGCTAGCGGGGGGTACGGGGAGCTGTTTTTT
clone_size: .; d_call: .; v_call: TRBV4-1; j_call: TRBJ2-3; cdr3_aa: CASSQKMSRRPTDTQYF; cdr3_nt: TGCGCCAGCAGCCAAAAAATGAGCCGGAGACCCACAGATACGCAGTATTTT